This TCR beta chain was sequenced in a study of T cells expressing NK-cell markers. Study in general: CD3+CD56+NKG2C+, CD3+CD56+NKG2C- and CD3+CD56-NKG2C+ T cells, once sorted, supplied the TCR beta repertoires. Seven sequenced donors out of eight were HCMV-seropositive, one seronegative.

The germline V gene encodes CDR1 MNHEY and CDR2 SVGEGT. This CDR3 contains 13 residues. Following a re-call of the 5' RACE reads, TCRdb has one entry per CDR3 protein and lacks DNA. The sample's table shows 500,000 to 700,000 distinct CDR3 sequences. The V call is TRBV6-2 or TRBV6-3, the J call TRBJ2-5; the D call of TRBD1 rests on TCRdb alone, since no DNA is present to check it. The sequenced sample was blood T cells: a sorted CD56 or NKG2C T cell subset, CD4+ or CD8+ T cells, or bulk PBMC T cells (not recorded which). The sequence was obtained from a man aged 18 to 29 in good health. This chain's CDR3 is CASRLGPGETQYF.